This T cell receptor beta chain was obtained from a study of CD4 T cells in relation to SARS-CoV-2 and coronaviruses. Germline V gives CDR1 SGHTA, CDR2 FQGNSA. The CDR3 spans 14 residues. The V end was cut by 4 bases, the J end by 0 bases, with 10 bases between. Clones were sequenced by immunoSEQ multiplex PCR, and TCRdb holds only the in-frame ones, with some missing. The profile shows under 25,000 clones, about 80% of them singletons. Notes on this clone: Its antigen is unidentified.

CD4+ T cells from unexposed donors were obtained before the COVID-19 pandemic (2011-2018). Isolation of CD4+ T cells took place after roughly nine days in culture. As cell numbers allowed, unexposed-donor CD4+ T cells faced SARS-CoV-2 S/N and four cold-coronavirus spikes. Fresh IL-2 medium replaced half the medium on days 3 and 7. The chain recombines TRBV7-2 with TRBJ2-7; possibly TRBD2 for D (6 bases). This TCR was sampled from a human donor in good health. Sequenced material: CD4+ T cells from PBMCs, cultured in vitro. The DNA for the CDR3 is TGTGCCAGCAGCTGGAGGGGACTCTCCTACGAGCAGTACTTC. It specifies CASSWRGLSYEQYF. Combining the CDR3 with reference TRBV7-2 and TRBJ2-7 gives the whole variable domain GAGVSQSPSNKVTEKGKDVELRCDPISGHTALYWYRQSLGQGLEFLIYFQGNSAPDKSGLPSDRFSAERTGGSVSTLTIQRTQQEDSAVYLCASSWRGLSYEQYFGPGTRLTVT.